The present TCR beta chain was sequenced within a study of CD8 T cells in ankylosing spondylitis. MiXCR, applied by TCRdb to the 5' RACE reads, yields one record per CDR3 protein. The repertoire holds some 150,000 distinct CDR3 sequences, with around 10% as singletons. This clonotype was seen repeatedly, ten times or more. Trimming at V came to 4 bases and at J to 12 bases, leaving 7 bases not matched to a gene. The germline CDR1 and CDR2 sequences are SGHRS and YFSETQ. The CDR3 is made up of 12 amino acids. This TCR derives from a female donor with ankylosing spondylitis or in good health (not recorded which). Sequenced input: blood, either unsorted or a sorted T cell fraction (not recorded which). The V and J genes are TRBV5-1 and TRBJ2-3, with 8 bases lining up with TRBD2. CDR3 sequence: CASSELADLQYF. In nucleotides, the CDR3 is TGCGCCAGCAGCGAACTAGCGGATCTCCAGTATTTT.